One sample yielded the 20 T cell receptor beta chains listed below, sequenced in a study of shared clonotypes between healthy human individuals. Libraries were prepared by immunoSEQ multiplex PCR; TCRdb keeps only in-frame clonotypes and omits some of them. The sample gives approximately 530,000 clones, 95% to 97% of which show up once; approximately 0.06% is in the top ten. Material: naive CD4+ T cells sorted from blood. The subset is: CD45RA+ positively selected. Receptor source: a woman in her thirties in good health.

The chain is built from TRBV2 and TRBJ1-3, with a possible D match to TRBD1 (5 bases). The CDR3 runs 15 residues. Germline lookup yields CDR1 SNHLY and CDR2 FYNNEI. Trimming stripped 8 bases from V and 0 bases from J, with 14 bases between. The CDR3 loop is CASRRGDSSGNTIYF. The CDR3 DNA sequence: TGTGCCAGCCGCCGAGGGGACTCCTCTGGAAACACCATATATTTT.

This sequence joins TRBV28 and TRBJ2-7; 7 nucleotides agree with TRBD1. This CDR3 region has 14 residues. Germline V gene data show CDR1 as MDHEN and CDR2 as SYDVKM. Unmatched junction bases numbered 7, after V lost 6 bases and J lost 2 bases. The CDR3 is CASSRGQQPYEQYF. Here the CDR3 DNA reads TGTGCCAGCAGCCGGGGACAGCAGCCCTACGAGCAGTACTTC.

The V call is TRBV6-6, the J call TRBJ2-3; 9 nucleotides agree with TRBD1. J was trimmed by 3 bases and V by 5 bases; bases with no gene match: 3. Germline CDR1 and CDR2: MNHNY and SVGAGI (reference sequence). The CDR3 sequence is 14 residues long. The CDR3 sequence is CASSRQGVTDTQYF. Here the CDR3 DNA reads TGTGCCAGCAGTCGACAGGGGGTAACAGATACGCAGTATTTT.

V is TRBV29-1 and J is TRBJ1-1; D is unclear. CDR3 length equals 15 residues. Germline V CDR1 and CDR2: SQVTM, ANQGSEA. Trimming took off 3 bases at V and 1 base at J, with 15 bases between the two ends. CDR3 protein: CSVERSGEPNTEAFF. The CDR3 region has the DNA TGCAGCGTTGAGAGGTCAGGCGAACCGAACACTGAAGCTTTCTTT.

V gene TRBV11-2 combines with J gene TRBJ2-4, with D possibly matching TRBD2 (5 bases). The ends were cut back, 5 bases at V and 3 bases at J, with 11 bases in the middle. CDR3 length: 14 amino acids. Germline CDR1 and CDR2: SGHAT and FQNNGV. The chain's CDR3 is CASSEVRGKNIQYF. In nucleotides, the CDR3 is TGTGCCAGCAGCGAGGTCCGGGGCAAAAACATTCAGTACTTC.

This chain links TRBV9 with TRBJ2-2, with 7 bases that match TRBD1. Trimming cost V 0 bases and J 0 bases; bases outside gene matches: 2. Per the germline V gene, CDR1 is SGDLS and CDR2 is YYNGEE. The CDR3 has 16 amino acids. In DNA form, the CDR3 reads TGTGCCAGCAGCGTAGATGGGACAGCGAACACCGGGGAGCTGTTTTTT. It translates to CASSVDGTANTGELFF.

In this sample, this clone turned up a few times. The chain couples TRBV28 to TRBJ2-6; D is unclear. V was clipped by 11 bases and J by 0 bases, with 8 bases between them. The CDR3 extends over 13 amino acids. CDR1 and CDR2 (germline): MDHEN, SYDVKM. The CDR3 sequence: CACRPSGANVLTF. The CDR3 DNA reads TGTGCCTGCCGACCCTCTGGGGCCAACGTCCTGACTTTC.

The chain carries TRBV10-3 and TRBJ2-6, with D tentatively TRBD1 (6 bases). Trimming removed 4 bases from V and 2 bases from J, with 15 bases in between. Germline V gene lookup returns CDR1 ENHRY and CDR2 SYGVKD. The CDR3 is 17 residues long. The CDR3 coding sequence is TGTGCCATCAGTGGAGCAGGGGTCAGCCCTGGGGCCAACGTCCTGACTTTC. This gives the protein CAISGAGVSPGANVLTF.

The rearrangement links TRBV7-4 to TRBJ2-5; D is uncertain. Near its end, the DNA agrees better with TRBJ2-7, so the J call may be wrong. Germline V gives CDR1 SGHVT, CDR2 SQSDAQ. The CDR3 extends over 12 amino acids. CDR3 DNA: TGTGCCAGCAGCCCTCGGCGGTACGAGCAGTACTTC. This encodes CASSPRRYEQYF.

This chain joins TRBV4-1 and TRBJ2-1; 8 nucleotides match TRBD2. This CDR3 region has 17 residues. Germline V gene data show CDR1 as MGHRA and CDR2 as YSYEKL. The V gene end was trimmed by 2 bases and the J gene end by 3 bases; junction bases not matched to a gene: 9. The CDR3, as DNA: TGCGCCAGCAGCCAACATTTACTAGCGGAGAACTACAATGAGCAGTTCTTC. The encoded protein is CASSQHLLAENYNEQFF.

The rearrangement joins TRBV19 to TRBJ2-2; TRBD1 or TRBD2 may be the D gene (5 bases each). Per the germline V gene, CDR1 is LNHDA and CDR2 is SQIVND (reference sequence). This CDR3 is built from 16 residues. V lost 3 bases and J lost 6, with 17 bases in between. CDR3 amino acids: CASSIWGKEVAGELFF. In DNA, the CDR3 is TGTGCCAGTAGTATCTGGGGGAAGGAGGTAGCCGGGGAGCTGTTTTTT.

This clone was detected a few times. The rearrangement uses TRBV30 and TRBJ1-5; no firm D call. Between the trimmed V and J ends, which lost 0 bases and 6 bases, there was a span of 9 bases. Germline CDR1 is GTSNPN and CDR2 is SVGIG (reference sequence). The CDR3 loop spans 13 amino acids. The chain's CDR3 is CAWSVAERQPQHF. The CDR3, as DNA: TGTGCCTGGAGTGTGGCAGAACGTCAGCCCCAGCATTTT.

CDR3 sequence reads: CASSYSTGARETQYF. The CDR3 DNA reads TGTGCCAGCAGTTACTCGACAGGGGCTCGTGAGACCCAGTACTTC. V usage is TRBV6-5 and J usage is TRBJ2-5; 8 bases align to TRBD1. Trimming cost V 0 bases and J 5 bases; bases outside gene matches: 5. In germline, CDR1 is MNHEY, CDR2 SVGAGI. The CDR3 consists of 15 residues.

This chain joins TRBV9 and TRBJ2-3, with D perhaps TRBD1 or TRBD2 (5 bases each). Germline loops: CDR1 SGDLS, CDR2 YYNGEE. V was cut by 2 bases and J by 0 bases, with 13 bases left in between. The CDR3 runs to 16 residues. This chain's CDR3 is CASSVRGATSTDTQYF. The CDR3, as DNA: TGTGCCAGCAGCGTCCGAGGGGCGACCAGCACAGATACGCAGTATTTT.

This chain joins TRBV5-1 and TRBJ2-7; D unresolved. CDR3 length equals 13 residues. With 0 bases removed from V and 3 bases from J, the gap between germline ends came to 7 bases. CDR1 SGHRS and CDR2 YFSETQ come from the germline V gene. CDR3 residues: CASSLGAYYEQYF. The CDR3 bases are TGCGCCAGCAGCTTGGGGGCATACTACGAGCAGTACTTC.

The chain combines TRBV2 with TRBJ2-5; D gene ambiguous. CDR3 length: 14 amino acids. Germline CDR1 SNHLY, CDR2 FYNNEI. V was cut by 3 bases and J by 1 base, with 9 bases left in between. The CDR3 reads CASSDLSSQETQYF. The CDR3 nucleotides read TGTGCCAGCAGTGATCTCTCTAGCCAAGAGACCCAGTACTTC.

The rearrangement joins TRBV19 to TRBJ2-3; D unclear. The germline gives CDR1 LNHDA, CDR2 SQIVND (reference sequence). V lost 7 bases and J lost 2, with 16 bases in between. The CDR3 spans 15 residues. CDR3 sequence (DNA): TGTGCCAGTAAGTTGGCGGAGTACTCCACAGATACGCAGTATTTT. Translation: CASKLAEYSTDTQYF.

This rearrangement joins TRBV11-2 to TRBJ2-5; D might be TRBD2 (6 bases). Germline V gene sequence: CDR1 SGHAT, CDR2 FQNNGV. V gave up 5 bases and J gave up 0 bases, with 7 bases separating them. The CDR3 length is 13 residues. The CDR3 coding sequence is TGTGCCAGCAGCAGGGACTACCAAGAGACCCAGTACTTC. Encoded protein: CASSRDYQETQYF.

The V and J genes are TRBV18 and TRBJ2-5; no definite D call. V lost 2 bases and J 1 base, leaving 8 bases between the germline ends. Germline V CDR1 and CDR2: KGHSH, LQKENI. This CDR3 has 14 residues. The CDR3 spells CASSPISTQETQYF. DNA of the CDR3: TGTGCCAGCTCACCAATTTCCACCCAAGAGACCCAGTACTTC.

The rearrangement joins TRBV27 to TRBJ2-5; no definite D call. The J call is uncertain, as TRBJ2-7 better fits the DNA end. CDR1 MNHEY and CDR2 SMNVEV come from the germline V gene (reference sequence). CDR3 length: 14 amino acids. The CDR3, as DNA: TGTGCCAGCAGTTTACTCCCGGACTCCTACGAGCAGTACTTC. It is translated as CASSLLPDSYEQYF.